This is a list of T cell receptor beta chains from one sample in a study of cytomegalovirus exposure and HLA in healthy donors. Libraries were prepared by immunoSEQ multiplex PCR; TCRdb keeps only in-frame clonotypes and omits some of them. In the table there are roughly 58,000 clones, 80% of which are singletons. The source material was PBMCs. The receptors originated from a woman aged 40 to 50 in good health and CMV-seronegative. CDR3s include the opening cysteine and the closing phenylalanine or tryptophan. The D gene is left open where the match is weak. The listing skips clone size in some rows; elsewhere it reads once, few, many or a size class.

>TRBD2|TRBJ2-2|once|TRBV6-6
TGTGTCAGCAGACCCCGACTAGCGCCCGGGGAGCTGTTTTTT
CVSRPRLAPGELFF
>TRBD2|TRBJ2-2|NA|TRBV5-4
TGTGCCAGCAGCTTAGCCGGGAGGGTAGGGACCGGGGAGCTGTTTTTT
CASSLAGRVGTGELFF
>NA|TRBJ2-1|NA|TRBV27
TGTGCCAGCCGACTAGGAACCGTATACAATGAGCAGTTCTTC
CASRLGTVYNEQFF
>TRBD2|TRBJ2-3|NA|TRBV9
TGTGCCAGCAGCACCTGGACTAGCGCCACAGATACGCAGTATTTT
CASSTWTSATDTQYF
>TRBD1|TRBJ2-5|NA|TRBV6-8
TGTGCCAGCAGTTACACCCGACAGGGGGCCCAAGAGACCCAGTACTTC
CASSYTRQGAQETQYF
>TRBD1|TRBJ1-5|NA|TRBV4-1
TGCGCCAGCAGCCAAGCCCCCGGGACAGGGTCCTTTCAGCCCCAGCATTTT
CASSQAPGTGSFQPQHF
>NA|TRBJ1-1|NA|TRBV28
TGTGCCAGCAGTTTATCGGGGGGGAACACTGAAGCTTTCTTT
CASSLSGGNTEAFF
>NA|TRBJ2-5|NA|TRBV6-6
TGTGCCAGCAGAAGCCGCCGGCAAGAGACCCAGTACTTC
CASRSRRQETQYF
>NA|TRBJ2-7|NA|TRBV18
TGTGCCAGCTCACCAACCGGCGGGGGCCTAGCCCCCTACGAGCAGTACTTC
CASSPTGGGLAPYEQYF
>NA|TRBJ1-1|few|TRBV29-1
TGCAGCGTTGAAATATCTCCCGGGAGGACTGAAGCTTTCTTT
CSVEISPGRTEAFF
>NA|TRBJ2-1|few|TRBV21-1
TGTGCCAGCAGCAAAGTAGAACTAGCGGGAGTCGACTCCTACAATGAGCAGTTCTTC
CASSKVELAGVDSYNEQFF
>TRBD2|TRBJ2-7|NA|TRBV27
TGTGCCAGCAGTTTAAGGGAGGGCCGCTACGAGCAGTACTTC
CASSLREGRYEQYF
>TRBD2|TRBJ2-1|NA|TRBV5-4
TGTGCCAGCAGACCCTCTAGCGGGCCCTCCTACAATGAGCAGTTCTTC
CASRPSSGPSYNEQFF
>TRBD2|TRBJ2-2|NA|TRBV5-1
TGCGCCAGCAGGACTAGCGGGAGGGAGGACACCGGGGAGCTGTTTTTT
CASRTSGREDTGELFF
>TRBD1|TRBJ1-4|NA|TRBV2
TGTGCCAGCAGTGAACGGGACAGGGGAACTAATGAAAAACTGTTTTTT
CASSERDRGTNEKLFF
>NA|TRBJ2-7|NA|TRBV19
TGTGCCAGTAGTATTGCAAGCCACAGCTCCTACGAGCAGTACTTC
CASSIASHSSYEQYF
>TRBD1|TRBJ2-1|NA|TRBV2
TGTGCCAGCACCTCCCCGGACAGGAACAATGAGCAGTTCTTC
CASTSPDRNNEQFF
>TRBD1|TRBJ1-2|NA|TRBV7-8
TGTGCCAGCAGCCCCCGGACAGGGGGGGACTATGGCTACACCTTC
CASSPRTGGDYGYTF